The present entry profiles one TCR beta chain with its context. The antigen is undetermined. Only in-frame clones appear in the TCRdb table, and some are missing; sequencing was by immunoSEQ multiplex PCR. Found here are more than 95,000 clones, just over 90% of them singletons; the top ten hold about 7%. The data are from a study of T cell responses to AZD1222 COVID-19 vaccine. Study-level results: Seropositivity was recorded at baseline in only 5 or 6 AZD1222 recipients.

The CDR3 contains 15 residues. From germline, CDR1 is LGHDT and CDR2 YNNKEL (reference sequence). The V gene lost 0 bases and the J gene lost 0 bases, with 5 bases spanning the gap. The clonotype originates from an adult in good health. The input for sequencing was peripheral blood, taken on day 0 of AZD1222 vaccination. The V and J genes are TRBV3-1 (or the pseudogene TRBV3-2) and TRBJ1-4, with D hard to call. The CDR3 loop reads CASSQEIATNEKLFF. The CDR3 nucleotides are TGTGCCAGCAGCCAAGAGATTGCAACTAATGAAAAACTGTTTTTT.